This is a list of T cell receptor beta chains from one sample in a study of a mutant IDH1 vaccine in newly diagnosed glioma. Using immunoSEQ multiplex PCR, the repertoire was profiled, and TCRdb retains in-frame clones only, with some absent. The sample has tens of thousands of clones; 93% are singletons. This material consisted of PBMCs, taken from a glioma patient treated with radiotherapy, temozolomide or both. The receptors shown here come from a middle-aged man with glioma. Each CDR3 is given with its conserved first and last residue. The D gene is left open where the match is weak. Clone size appears in some rows only: once, few, many, or a class for an expanded clone.

j_call	d_call	clone_size	v_call	cdr3_nt	cdr3_aa
TRBJ2-3	NA	NA	TRBV2	TGTGCCAGCAGTGACTTAGGGAGCGGATCAGATACGCAGTATTTT	CASSDLGSGSDTQYF
TRBJ1-1	NA	NA	TRBV5-1	TGCGCCAGCAGCTTGGGTGGTGTAACTGAAGCTTTCTTT	CASSLGGVTEAFF
TRBJ1-4	NA	NA	TRBV9	TGTGCCAGCAGCCCGGAGGCAGGGGCTCCGTACAATGAAAAACTGTTTTTT	CASSPEAGAPYNEKLFF
TRBJ1-1	TRBD1	NA	TRBV5-1	TGCGCCAGCAGCGCCACCTCGAGGGGGCACACTGAAGCTTTCTTT	CASSATSRGHTEAFF
TRBJ2-5	NA	once	TRBV10-2	TGCGCCAGCAGTGTTCACATACAAGAGACCCAGTACTTC	CASSVHIQETQYF
TRBJ2-7	TRBD2	NA	TRBV27	TGTGCCAGCAGTCACGGGACTAGCGGGATCCACGAGCAGTACTTC	CASSHGTSGIHEQYF
TRBJ2-1	NA	NA	TRBV27	TGTGCCAGCAGTCCACCAGGGCTACTATCCTACAATGAGCAGTTCTTC	CASSPPGLLSYNEQFF
TRBJ1-2	TRBD1	NA	TRBV12-5	TGTGCTAGTGACGGACAGGACTATGGCTACACCTTC	CASDGQDYGYTF
TRBJ2-3	NA	NA	TRBV2	TGTGCCAGCGGGGGGGACAGGACTAGAGGCACAGATACGCAGTATTTT	CASGGDRTRGTDTQYF
TRBJ1-3	TRBD1	NA	TRBV2	TGTGCCAGCAGCGACGGGACAGGGAAATCTGGAAACACCATATATTTT	CASSDGTGKSGNTIYF
TRBJ2-5	TRBD2	NA	TRBV11-2	TGTGCCAGCAGCTGGAGCGGGGGACTAGAGGAGACCCAGTACTTC	CASSWSGGLEETQYF
TRBJ1-4	NA	NA	TRBV19	TGTGCCAGTAGCCTAAGCTTCCAGGGGATTGCTGAAAAACTGTTTTTT	CASSLSFQGIAEKLFF
TRBJ1-2	NA	NA	TRBV7-2	TGTGCCAGCAGTCGTGACCAAGCAGGCTACACCTTC	CASSRDQAGYTF
TRBJ1-4	NA	NA	TRBV5-5	TGTGCCAGCAGGGGAATTACAACTAATGAAAAACTGTTTTTT	CASRGITTNEKLFF
TRBJ2-1	NA	NA	TRBV5-1	TGCGCCAGCAGCTTGTGGGCGGGACGGGGATACAATGAGCAGTTCTTC	CASSLWAGRGYNEQFF
TRBJ2-7	TRBD1	NA	TRBV10-3	TGTGCCACGCACCCGGGACAGGGGGGTTGGTACGAGCAGTACTTC	CATHPGQGGWYEQYF
TRBJ2-1	TRBD1	NA	TRBV4-1	TGCGCCAGCAGCCAAGAGGGTCGAGAGGGGGCGCCGGGGAATGAGCAGTTCTTC	CASSQEGREGAPGNEQFF
TRBJ2-3	TRBD2	NA	TRBV10-2	TGCGCCAGCAAACCGGGGGTAGCGGGAAGAGGGGATACGCAGTATTTT	CASKPGVAGRGDTQYF
TRBJ1-1	NA	NA	TRBV5-1	TGCGCCAGCAGCTTGTCGGGGGGGCGTAAGACTGAAGCTTTCTTT	CASSLSGGRKTEAFF
TRBJ1-2	NA	once	TRBV19	TGTGCCAGTAGTATAGATCTGGACAGATTTAACTATGGCTACACCTTC	CASSIDLDRFNYGYTF
TRBJ1-1	TRBD1	NA	TRBV14	TGTGCCAGCAGCGGTTTACAGGGGGCGCTTAGTAACACTGAAGCTTTCTTT	CASSGLQGALSNTEAFF
TRBJ2-3	TRBD2	once	TRBV11-3	TGTGCCAGCAGCTCCCCGTGGGGGACTAGCGGCCCCACAGATACGCAGTATTTT	CASSSPWGTSGPTDTQYF
TRBJ2-3	NA	NA	TRBV30	TGTGCCTGGAGTGCCTCTACAGGGATCTCCACAGATACGCAGTATTTT	CAWSASTGISTDTQYF
TRBJ1-1	NA	NA	TRBV28	TGTGCCACCTCAACAGGGTTAGGCACTGAAGCTTTCTTT	CATSTGLGTEAFF
TRBJ2-5	NA	NA	TRBV7-8	TGTGCCAGCAGCTTACACGCAGAGACCCAGTACTTC	CASSLHAETQYF
TRBJ2-1	TRBD2	NA	TRBV5-1	TGCGCCAGCAGCTCCGGGGGGGCCGAAGGTGAGCAGTTCTTC	CASSSGGAEGEQFF
TRBJ1-1	TRBD1	NA	TRBV7-9	TGTGCCAGCAGCTTCTCTTACCCTAGACAGGGAGACCGCAACACTGAAGCTTTCTTT	CASSFSYPRQGDRNTEAFF
TRBJ2-4	NA	NA	TRBV6-1	TGTGCCAGCAGTGTGGTAAAAGGGAATGGGAACATTCAGTACTTC	CASSVVKGNGNIQYF
TRBJ2-1	TRBD1	NA	TRBV5-1	TGCGCCAGCAGCCGGACAGGGTCGGAGTATGAGCAGTTCTTC	CASSRTGSEYEQFF
TRBJ2-1	TRBD2	NA	TRBV19	TGTGCCAGTAGTTGGGGACTAGCGGGGGTAACCTACAATGAGCAGTTCTTC	CASSWGLAGVTYNEQFF
TRBJ2-3	NA	NA	TRBV30	TGTGCCTGGGAAGTACAGGGTGCAGATACGCAGTATTTT	CAWEVQGADTQYF
TRBJ1-1	NA	NA	TRBV6-6	TGTGCCAGCAGGGGGTTCCTGAACACTGAAGCTTTCTTT	CASRGFLNTEAFF
TRBJ1-3	NA	NA	TRBV2	TGTGCCAGCGGCGTATGGGGGTCTGGAAACACCATATATTTT	CASGVWGSGNTIYF
TRBJ2-5	NA	NA	TRBV19	TGTGCCAGTAGTACCCCGGCTACGGGTGAGACCCAGTACTTC	CASSTPATGETQYF
TRBJ2-7	NA	NA	TRBV27	TGTGCCAGCAGTTTTGGAGACAGTAAGGACGAGCAGTACTTC	CASSFGDSKDEQYF
TRBJ2-6	NA	NA	TRBV7-8	TGTGCCAGCAGCTTAGCCGAGTCGGTTTTGTCTGGGGCCAACGTCCTGACTTTC	CASSLAESVLSGANVLTF